The clone carrying this T cell receptor (beta chain) was observed once. The data are from a study of blood T cell repertoires in COVID-19. Looked up from germline, CDR1 is SGHVS and CDR2 is FQNEAQ. The CDR3 totals 17 residues. Deletions cut 5 bases from V and 5 bases from J, with 23 bases between. Sequencing used immunoSEQ multiplex PCR; TCRdb keeps in-frame clones, though not all of them. The table records 130,000 to 150,000 clones, 80% to 85% of them present only once. Sequencing was performed on peripheral blood. This chain connects TRBV7-8 to TRBJ2-3; a weak D match, TRBD2 (5 bases). This receptor was identified in a human donor in a cohort sampled during active COVID-19. The CDR3, as DNA: TGTGCCAGCAGCCCCACCCTTGGGAGCGGCCGTGGAGATACGCAGTATTTT. It yields the protein CASSPTLGSGRGDTQYF.